This TCR beta chain derives from a study of T cells in localized non-small cell lung cancer. Clones were sequenced by immunoSEQ multiplex PCR, and TCRdb holds only the in-frame ones, with some missing. The sample yields approximately 30,000 clones, roughly 93% seen once. The study, taken as a whole, reports: The study found T cell clonality highest in uninvolved adjacent lung, above tumor.

Remarks on this clone: Its antigen is as yet unknown.

The CDR3 loop spans 15 amino acids. The V gene end was trimmed by 3 bases and the J gene end by 5 bases; junction bases not matched to a gene: 5. Germline V gives CDR1 SGHVS, CDR2 FQNEAQ. The source material was peripheral blood, sampled before any cancer treatment. The chain carries TRBV7-8 and TRBJ2-5; TRBD1 agrees at 11 bases. The TCR originated in a female donor over 55 with stage I lung adenocarcinoma. This chain's CDR3 is CASSFYGTGGETQYF. The CDR3, as DNA: TGTGCCAGCAGCTTCTACGGGACAGGGGGGGAGACCCAGTACTTC.